These T cell receptor beta chains were read from a single sample in a study of T cell repertoires in urothelial bladder cancer. The data were produced by immunoSEQ multiplex PCR, yet TCRdb's version contains in-frame clones alone and is incomplete. The sample carries fewer than 15,000 clones, 66% recorded once. The material sequenced was tumor-infiltrating cells from bladder cancer. These receptors originate from a human donor with urothelial carcinoma. CDR3s include the opening cysteine and the closing phenylalanine or tryptophan.

V gene	J gene	CDR3 protein
TRBV6-6	TRBJ1-2	CASSPLGAPDYGYTF
TRBV11-2	TRBJ2-2	CASSPQGHTGELFF
TRBV7-2	TRBJ1-2	CASSLVGGRDYGYTF
TRBV30	TRBJ2-5	CAWSVPAPSGGQETQYF
TRBV6-1	TRBJ1-4	CASSEREGEKLFF
TRBV4-2	TRBJ2-5	CASTGGETQYF
TRBV5-1	TRBJ2-5	CASSSSSGTLQETQYF
TRBV5-1	TRBJ2-4	CASSTSNAPGNIQYF
TRBV4-3	TRBJ2-7	CASSQEAGPTGQGVPYEQYF
TRBV6-6	.	CASSYDTSSYEQYF
TRBV19	TRBJ1-4	CASSSARVGEKLFF
TRBV6-5	TRBJ1-5	CASRRTGINQPQHF
TRBV19	TRBJ1-6	CASSEGGSSYNSPLHF
TRBV7-9	TRBJ2-3	CASTNTGTQYF
TRBV4-1	TRBJ1-2	CASSQGAAFNYGYTF
TRBV2	TRBJ2-3	CASSVGRKTDTQYF
TRBV6-6	TRBJ2-3	CASSYTTRASQYF
TRBV5-7	TRBJ2-5	CASSLKVLQTEETQYF
TRBV9	TRBJ2-2	CASSPYTGELFF
TRBV30	TRBJ1-1	CAWTSHGQGRTEAFF
TRBV7-2	TRBJ1-2	CASSLGAGQVYGYTF
TRBV2	TRBJ1-3	CASSTGAGNTIYF
TRBV6-4	TRBJ2-3	CATTPGRTDTQYF
TRBV30	TRBJ1-1	CAWTGLGGLKTEAFF
TRBV29-1	TRBJ1-1	CSVGDRDTEGPFF
TRBV7-2	TRBJ2-5	CASSMGQPNRFSRQETQYF
TRBV7-2	TRBJ1-6	CASSTTGGHLISSPLHF
TRBV6-5	TRBJ2-3	CASSYSGTPSTDTQYF
TRBV5-1	TRBJ2-3	CASTDTSGGAADTQYF
TRBV7-6	TRBJ2-7	CASSPSLSRAAYEQYF
TRBV7-9	TRBJ2-1	CASSLMGFRNEQFF
TRBV7-9	TRBJ2-1	CASSFVAGGLDEQFF
TRBV19	TRBJ1-1	CASSIETGGRTEAFF
TRBV5-5	TRBJ2-1	CASSSGGVYNEQFF
TRBV19	TRBJ2-3	CASSWDRGADTQYF
TRBV7-6	TRBJ2-5	CASSLARETQYF
TRBV7-8	TRBJ1-1	CASTLGGYRGVPEAFF
TRBV7-9	TRBJ1-4	CASSSITTNEKLFF
TRBV30	TRBJ2-3	CALSRGDTQYF
TRBV15	TRBJ2-1	CATSRDMEVVGDEQFF
TRBV5-1	TRBJ2-3	CASSPGTSGGALDTQYF
TRBV11-2	TRBJ1-6	CASSLGGFNSPLHF
TRBV7-2	TRBJ2-5	CASSPAPTDQETQYF
TRBV27	TRBJ2-5	CASRSIASGGQATQYF
TRBV6-6	TRBJ1-1	CASSLSLTGNTEAFF
TRBV11-2	TRBJ2-3	CASSLGRTSTDTQYF
TRBV7-9	TRBJ1-3	CASSPYAQGENTIYF
TRBV7-3	TRBJ2-5	CASSLTRLETQYF
TRBV19	TRBJ1-3	CASGRVRDTIYF